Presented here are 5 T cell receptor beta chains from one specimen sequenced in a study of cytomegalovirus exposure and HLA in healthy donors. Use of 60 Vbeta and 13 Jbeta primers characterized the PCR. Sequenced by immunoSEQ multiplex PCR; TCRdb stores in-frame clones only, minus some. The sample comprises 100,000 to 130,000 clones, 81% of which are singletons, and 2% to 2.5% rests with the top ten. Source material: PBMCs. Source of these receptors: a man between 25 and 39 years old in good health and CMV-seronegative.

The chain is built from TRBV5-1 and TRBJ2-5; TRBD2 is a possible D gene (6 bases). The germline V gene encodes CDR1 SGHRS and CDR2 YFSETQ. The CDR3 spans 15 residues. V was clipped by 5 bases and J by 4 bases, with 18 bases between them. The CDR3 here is CASSWGVKFGETQYF. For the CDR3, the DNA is TGCGCCAGCAGTTGGGGGGTCAAGTTCGGAGAGACCCAGTACTTC.

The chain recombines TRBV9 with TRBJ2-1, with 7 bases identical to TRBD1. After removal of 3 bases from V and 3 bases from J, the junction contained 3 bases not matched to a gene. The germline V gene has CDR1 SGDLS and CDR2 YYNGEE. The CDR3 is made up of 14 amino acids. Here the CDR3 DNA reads TGTGCCAGCAGCGACCGACAGGGCTACAATGAGCAGTTCTTC. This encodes CASSDRQGYNEQFF.

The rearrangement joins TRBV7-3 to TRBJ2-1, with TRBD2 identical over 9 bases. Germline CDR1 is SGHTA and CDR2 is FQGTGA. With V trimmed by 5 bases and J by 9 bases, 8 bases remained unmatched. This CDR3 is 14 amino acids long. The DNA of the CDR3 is TGTGCCAGCAGCAAGGGACTAGCCCTTGGTGAGCAGTTCTTC. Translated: CASSKGLALGEQFF.

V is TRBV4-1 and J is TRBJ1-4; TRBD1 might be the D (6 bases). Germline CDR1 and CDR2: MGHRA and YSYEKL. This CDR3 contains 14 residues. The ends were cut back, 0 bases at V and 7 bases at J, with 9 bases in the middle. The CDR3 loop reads CASSQEGAREKLFF. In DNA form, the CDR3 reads TGCGCCAGCAGCCAAGAGGGGGCCCGTGAAAAACTGTTTTTT.

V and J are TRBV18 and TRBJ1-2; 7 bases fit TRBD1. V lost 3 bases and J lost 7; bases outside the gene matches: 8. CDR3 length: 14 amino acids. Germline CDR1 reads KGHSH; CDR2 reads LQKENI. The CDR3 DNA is TGTGCCAGCTCACCTCCGGGACAGTATGGTGGCTACACCTTC. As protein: CASSPPGQYGGYTF.